Listed below are T cell receptor beta chains from one sample, sequenced in a study of shared clonotypes between healthy human individuals. This table comes from immunoSEQ multiplex PCR, and its TCRdb copy is limited to in-frame clones, with some not included. The table shows millions of clones, with 93% occurring only once. Sequencing used naive CD8+ T cells from PBMCs. Receptors originate from a man younger than 30 in good health. Some clones in this sample may be carry-over from other donors' samples. Each CDR3 is given with its conserved first and last residue. D genes are given only for firm matches. The size entry is marked missing in some rows and otherwise reads once, few, many or a size class.

size	D	V	J	CDR3	DNA
once	-	TRBV4-1	TRBJ2-7	CASSQDAQPYYYEQYF	TGCGCCAGCAGCCAAGATGCCCAGCCTTATTACTACGAGCAGTACTTC
once	-	TRBV7-9	TRBJ2-1	CASSLVGLAHEQFF	TGTGCCAGCAGCTTAGTTGGGCTAGCGCATGAGCAGTTCTTC
-	-	TRBV6-5	TRBJ2-7	CASSYSDRGYEQYF	TGTGCCAGCAGTTACTCGGACAGAGGATACGAGCAGTACTTC
-	TRBD2	TRBV7-2	TRBJ2-5	CATSAGAPGETQYF	TGTGCCACCTCGGCGGGAGCGCCTGGAGAGACCCAGTACTTC
-	TRBD1	TRBV4-1	TRBJ1-4	CASRQTGGRGSNEKLFF	TGCGCCAGCAGACAGACAGGGGGTCGTGGATCTAATGAAAAACTGTTTTTT
-	-	TRBV2	TRBJ2-1	CASAGPTNEQFF	TGTGCCAGCGCCGGGCCAACCAATGAGCAGTTCTTC
-	-	TRBV29-1	TRBJ1-2	CSVGGGGFGPYGYTF	TGCAGCGTCGGAGGGGGAGGGTTCGGGCCCTATGGCTACACCTTC
-	TRBD1	TRBV28	TRBJ1-2	CASSTPEYPLTQGGYTF	TGTGCCAGCAGTACGCCAGAATACCCCTTGACACAGGGGGGCTACACCTTC
-	TRBD2	TRBV27	TRBJ2-7	CASSPLAGVGEQYF	TGTGCCAGCAGTCCCTTAGCGGGAGTTGGTGAGCAGTACTTC
once	-	TRBV29-1	TRBJ2-7	CSVGRGRNEQYF	TGCAGCGTTGGTAGGGGCCGAAACGAGCAGTACTTC
-	-	TRBV29-1	TRBJ2-7	CSVEFPVLENYPLEQYF	TGCAGCGTTGAATTTCCTGTCCTAGAAAACTACCCTCTCGAGCAGTACTTC
-	-	TRBV18	TRBJ2-2	CASSPNYRVTGELFF	TGTGCCAGCTCACCAAACTACAGGGTCACCGGGGAGCTGTTTTTT
-	-	TRBV7-9	TRBJ2-5	CASSTQGWETQYF	TGTGCCAGCAGCACCCAGGGTTGGGAGACCCAGTACTTC
-	TRBD2	TRBV19	TRBJ2-3	CASSPRLAGMGGRDTQYF	TGTGCCAGTAGTCCCCGACTAGCGGGGATGGGGGGACGAGATACGCAGTATTTT
-	-	TRBV7-9	TRBJ2-1	CASQLAGTVSYNEQFF	TGTGCCAGTCAACTAGCCGGGACAGTCTCCTACAATGAGCAGTTCTTC
-	TRBD1	TRBV30	TRBJ1-1	CAWSGTGTGLNTEAFF	TGTGCCTGGAGTGGGACAGGGACGGGATTGAACACTGAAGCTTTCTTT
-	TRBD1	TRBV7-9	TRBJ2-7	CASIGAADRGHEQYF	TGTGCCAGCATAGGGGCCGCGGACAGGGGCCACGAGCAGTACTTC
-	-	TRBV6-5	TRBJ1-4	CASSYRGQGNEKLFF	TGTGCCAGCAGTTACCGGGGGCAAGGAAATGAAAAACTGTTTTTT
once	-	TRBV14	TRBJ2-7	CASSQDRVYEQYF	TGTGCCAGCAGCCAAGACAGGGTCTACGAGCAGTACTTC
-	-	TRBV7-3	TRBJ2-5	CASSLTGTKETQYF	TGTGCCAGCAGCTTAACCGGGACCAAAGAGACCCAGTACTTC
-	TRBD2	TRBV7-9	TRBJ2-3	CASSLAAGGRDTQYF	TGTGCCAGCAGCTTAGCAGCGGGGGGACGGGATACGCAGTATTTT
-	-	TRBV28	TRBJ2-2	CASSNLALNTGELFF	TGTGCCAGCAGTAATCTAGCGCTGAACACCGGGGAGCTGTTTTTT
-	-	TRBV15	TRBJ1-4	CATSRVPPSGTNEKLFF	TGTGCCACCAGCAGAGTACCTCCGTCGGGCACTAATGAAAAACTGTTTTTT
-	TRBD1	TRBV6-6	TRBJ1-2	CASSSPVGQYGYTF	TGTGCCAGCAGTTCCCCCGTGGGACAGTATGGCTACACCTTC
-	-	TRBV5-1	TRBJ1-1	CASSVGGLNTEAFF	TGCGCCAGCTCGGTCGGGGGACTTAACACTGAAGCTTTCTTT
-	-	TRBV28	TRBJ2-2	CASSVPGDTGELFF	TGTGCCAGCAGCGTCCCAGGCGACACCGGGGAGCTGTTTTTT
-	-	TRBV7-8	TRBJ2-5	CASSPGSLYQETQYF	TGTGCCAGCAGTCCCGGTTCGTTGTACCAAGAGACCCAGTACTTC
-	TRBD2	TRBV7-2	TRBJ2-1	CASSSGTSSYNEQFF	TGTGCCAGCAGCTCCGGGACTAGCTCCTACAATGAGCAGTTCTTC
-	-	TRBV30	TRBJ1-1	CAWRWGHTEAFF	TGTGCCTGGAGATGGGGGCACACTGAAGCTTTCTTT
-	-	TRBV29-1	TRBJ2-1	CSARGGYQFF	TGCAGCGCCCGTGGGGGATACCAGTTCTTC
-	TRBD2	TRBV11-2	TRBJ2-3	CASSLGGRGTDTQYF	TGTGCCAGCAGCTTGGGCGGGAGAGGGACAGATACGCAGTATTTT
-	-	TRBV30	TRBJ2-7	CAWTPLPHNSGSYEQYF	TGTGCCTGGACCCCCCTCCCCCACAATTCAGGCTCCTACGAGCAGTACTTC
once	-	TRBV7-9	TRBJ2-1	CASSSWSSYNEQFF	TGTGCCAGCAGCTCGTGGTCGAGTTACAATGAGCAGTTCTTC
once	TRBD1	TRBV2	TRBJ2-1	CASRDRGGEQFF	TGTGCCAGCAGGGACAGGGGTGGTGAGCAGTTCTTC
-	-	TRBV27	TRBJ1-2	CASSSHPNYGYTF	TGTGCCAGCAGTTCGCACCCTAACTATGGCTACACCTTC
-	TRBD2	TRBV5-4	TRBJ2-7	CASSLDGGGRNDEQYF	TGTGCCAGCAGCTTGGATGGTGGCGGGAGAAACGACGAGCAGTACTTC
-	-	TRBV29-1	TRBJ2-7	CSVSGSWNYEQYF	TGCAGCGTTTCTGGGAGTTGGAACTACGAGCAGTACTTC
once	-	TRBV7-9	TRBJ1-1	CASSQDRSTEAFF	TGTGCCAGCAGCCAAGACAGGTCCACTGAAGCTTTCTTT
-	-	TRBV5-4	TRBJ1-4	CASSLDSGGREKLFF	TGTGCCAGCAGCTTGGACTCCGGGGGCCGGGAAAAACTGTTTTTT
-	-	TRBV4-3	TRBJ2-1	CASSSSVGGEQFF	TGCGCCAGCAGCTCCTCTGTGGGGGGTGAGCAGTTCTTC
-	-	TRBV7-9	TRBJ2-1	CASSFPGVDEQFF	TGTGCCAGCAGCTTTCCGGGGGTGGATGAGCAGTTCTTC
-	TRBD2	TRBV5-1	TRBJ2-5	CASSLVASGRTGETQYF	TGCGCCAGCAGCTTGGTAGCCAGCGGGAGAACTGGGGAGACCCAGTACTTC
-	TRBD2	TRBV27	TRBJ2-3	CASSFLAGAGTDTQYF	TGTGCCAGCAGTTTCCTAGCGGGAGCGGGAACAGATACGCAGTATTTT
-	-	TRBV19	TRBJ1-5	CASSPYGGYQPQHF	TGTGCCAGTAGCCCCTATGGGGGATATCAGCCCCAGCATTTT